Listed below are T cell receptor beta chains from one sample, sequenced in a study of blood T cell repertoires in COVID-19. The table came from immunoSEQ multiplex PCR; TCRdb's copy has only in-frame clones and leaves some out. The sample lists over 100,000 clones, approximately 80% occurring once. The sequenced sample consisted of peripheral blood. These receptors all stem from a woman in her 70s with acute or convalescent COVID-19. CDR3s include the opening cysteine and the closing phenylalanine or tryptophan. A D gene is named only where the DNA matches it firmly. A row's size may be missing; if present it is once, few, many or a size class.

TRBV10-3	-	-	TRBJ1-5	TGTGCCATCCGGGGGGCGGGCCAGCCCCAGCATTTT	CAIRGAGQPQHF
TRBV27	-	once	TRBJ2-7	TGTGCCAGCAGTTTATCAGGCGGCTACTCCTACGAGCAGTACTTC	CASSLSGGYSYEQYF
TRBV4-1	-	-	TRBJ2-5	TGCGCCAGCAGCCAAGCGTTGGCGGCCCAAGAGACCCAGTACTTC	CASSQALAAQETQYF
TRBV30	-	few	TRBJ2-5	TGTGCCTGGAGCCGGGACTTCGAGACCCAGTACTTC	CAWSRDFETQYF
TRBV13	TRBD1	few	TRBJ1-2	TGTGCCAGCAGCTCACCCCTAGTCGGGGCAGGGGGCAACTATGGCTACACCTTC	CASSSPLVGAGGNYGYTF
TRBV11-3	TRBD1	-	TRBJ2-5	TGTGCCAGCAGCCTGCGGACAGGGGGTATAGGAGAGACCCAGTACTTC	CASSLRTGGIGETQYF
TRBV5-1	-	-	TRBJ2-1	TGCGCCACCCGGGAGAACTACAATGAGCAGTTCTTC	CATRENYNEQFF
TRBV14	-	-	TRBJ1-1	TGTGCCAGCAGCACAGGGTTTGACTTGAACACTGAAGCTTTCTTT	CASSTGFDLNTEAFF
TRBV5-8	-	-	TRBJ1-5	TGTGCCAGCAGCTTCCGGGGAATCAATCAGCCCCAGCATTTT	CASSFRGINQPQHF
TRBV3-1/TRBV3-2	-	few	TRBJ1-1	TGTGCCAGCAGCCTCAGGGGTAGGAACACTGAAGCTTTCTTT	CASSLRGRNTEAFF
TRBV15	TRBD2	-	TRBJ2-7	TGTGCCACCAGCAGAGATACCCCTGGACTAGCGGGAGGCCGTTTCTCCGAGCAGTACTTC	CATSRDTPGLAGGRFSEQYF
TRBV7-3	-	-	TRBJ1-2	TGTGCCAGCAGCTTAAAGAGGTGGGGACAAGGAGATGGCTACACCTTC	CASSLKRWGQGDGYTF
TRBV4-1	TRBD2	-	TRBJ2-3	TGCGCCAGCAGCCAGCTACTAGCGGGAGGGCCACGTCACTTT	CASSQLLAGGPRHF
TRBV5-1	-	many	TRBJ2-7	TGCGCCAGCAGCTTGGCGAGGGAAGGGGAGCAGTACTTC	CASSLAREGEQYF